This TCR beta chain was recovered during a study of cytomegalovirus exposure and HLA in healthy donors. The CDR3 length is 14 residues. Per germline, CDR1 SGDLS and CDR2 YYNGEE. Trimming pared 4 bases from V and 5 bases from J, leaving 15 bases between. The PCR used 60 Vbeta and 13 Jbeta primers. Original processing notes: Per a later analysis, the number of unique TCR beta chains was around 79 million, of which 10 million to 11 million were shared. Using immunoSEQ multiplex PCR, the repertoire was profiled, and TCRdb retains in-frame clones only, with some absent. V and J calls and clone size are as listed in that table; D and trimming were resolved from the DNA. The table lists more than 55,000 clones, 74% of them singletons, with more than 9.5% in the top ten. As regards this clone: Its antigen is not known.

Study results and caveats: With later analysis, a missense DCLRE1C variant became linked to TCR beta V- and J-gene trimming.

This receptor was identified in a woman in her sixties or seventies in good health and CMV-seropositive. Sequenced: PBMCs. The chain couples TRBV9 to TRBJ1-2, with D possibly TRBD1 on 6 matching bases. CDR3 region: CASSPPGGLYGYTF. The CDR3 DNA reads TGTGCCAGCAGCCCGCCGGGGGGCCTTTATGGCTACACCTTC.